This TCR beta chain appears in the sequencing data of a study of blood T cell repertoires in COVID-19. Overall study context: The origin of the acute and convalescent COVID-19 samples was the United States, Italy and Spain.

The table came from immunoSEQ multiplex PCR; TCRdb's copy has only in-frame clones and leaves some out. This table has approximately 190,000 clones, roughly four fifths appearing once. The CDR3 spans 17 residues. The junction had 8 bases not matched to a gene; V was cut back by 5 bases and J by 2 bases. Germline V CDR1 and CDR2: LNHNV, YYDKDF (reference sequence). This sequence originates from a woman in her thirties or forties with acute or convalescent COVID-19. The V and J genes are TRBV15 and TRBJ2-7; the match to TRBD2 covers 14 bases. Material: peripheral blood. In DNA form, the CDR3 reads TGTGCCACCAGCGGCTGGACTAGCGGGGGGCTTCCCTACGAGCAGTACTTC. It codes for CATSGWTSGGLPYEQYF.